This record covers a single TCR beta chain. Its antigen is not yet known. It has no much larger one-base neighbor in the sample; base qualities were not kept. Sorted unstimulated T cells and proliferating T cells recovered from mixed lymphocyte reactions underwent TCRbeta CDR3 sequencing. Fresh whole blood from over eight HLA-typed healthy donors served as the source for isolating PBMCs. Unstimulated CD4+ regulatory T cells were FACS-sorted to map the origin of alloreactive clones. The method was the immunoSEQ multiplex PCR assay. About 10^5 TCR templates per sample were assayed by the deep sequencing platform. Genomic DNA extracted from sorted T cells was used for TCRbeta CDR3 sequencing. Regarding the original processing steps: The R programming language was used for clonal analysis of TCRbeta CDR3 data. Unstimulated samples were compared with post-reaction CFSE-low samples to define alloreactive CD4+ and CD8+ clones. Regulatory or non-regulatory origin was assigned to alloreactive CD4+ clones by matching of sequences to sorted unstimulated Treg and non-Treg repertoires. Imported from immuneACCESS, the table was reduced by TCRdb to in-frame sequences with V and J called. These copies leave out some clones; in studies compared against another copy, an unresolved V gene accounts for under half, and the cause of the remainder is not known. Clone size and the V and J calls come from that table; the DNA yielded D and trimming. In this sample the table shows some 100,000 clones, just over 90% of which occur a single time. Together, the top ten hold around 0.73% of the sample.

Looking up the germline V gene (reference sequence) yields CDR1 LNHDA and CDR2 SQIVND. Including the terminal cysteine and phenylalanine, the CDR3 comprises 16 residues. The DNA shown is the 48-base CDR3, in frame from base 1. V and J are trimmed by 5 bases and 10 bases, and the gene matches miss 11 bases of the junction. This sample was included in a study of siplizumab effects on memory and regulatory T cells (dated by TCRdb to about 2019). About the study as a whole: The study looked at the effect of siplizumab, an anti-CD2 antibody, on alloreactive T-cell subsets in allogeneic mixed lymphocyte reactions made from human PBMCs. General findings and caveats noted by the study authors: Siplizumab significantly reduced the cumulative frequency of alloreactive sequences traceable to unstimulated CD4+ memory T cells. Sequences below about 10^-5 frequency were poorly captured, so only a minor fraction of alloreactive clones could be mapped to unstimulated subsets. Greater diversity appeared to be present in unstimulated naive T cells than in memory T cells, and a substantial contribution to the alloresponse seemed to be made by naive cells. Among mappable alloreactive CD4+ clones, an average Treg-derived fraction of roughly 71% was observed with siplizumab, compared with roughly 27% in control reactions. No functional confirmation was obtained for the suppressive function of proliferating Tregs from siplizumab cultures. A naive or memory phenotype could not be assigned to roughly 75-96% of proliferating CD4+ or CD8+ clones.

The material sequenced was Tregs sorted from blood. This receptor was taken from a human donor in good health. The V gene is TRBV19 and the J gene is TRBJ2-1; TRBD2 aligns with 13 central bases. CDR3 region: CASSHTSGRAFLEQFF. The bases read TGTGCCAGTAGTCATACTAGCGGGAGGGCCTTTCTCGAGCAGTTCTTC.